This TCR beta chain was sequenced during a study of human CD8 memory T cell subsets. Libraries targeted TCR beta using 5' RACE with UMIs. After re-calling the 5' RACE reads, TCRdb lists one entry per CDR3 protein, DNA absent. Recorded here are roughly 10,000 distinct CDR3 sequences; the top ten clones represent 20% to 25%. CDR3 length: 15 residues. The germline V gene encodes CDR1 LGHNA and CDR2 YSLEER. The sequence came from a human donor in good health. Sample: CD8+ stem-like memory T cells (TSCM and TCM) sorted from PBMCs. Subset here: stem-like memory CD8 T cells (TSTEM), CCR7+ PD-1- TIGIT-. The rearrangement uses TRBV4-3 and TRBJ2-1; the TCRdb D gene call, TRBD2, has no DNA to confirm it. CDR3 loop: CASSQGSSGYNEQFF.